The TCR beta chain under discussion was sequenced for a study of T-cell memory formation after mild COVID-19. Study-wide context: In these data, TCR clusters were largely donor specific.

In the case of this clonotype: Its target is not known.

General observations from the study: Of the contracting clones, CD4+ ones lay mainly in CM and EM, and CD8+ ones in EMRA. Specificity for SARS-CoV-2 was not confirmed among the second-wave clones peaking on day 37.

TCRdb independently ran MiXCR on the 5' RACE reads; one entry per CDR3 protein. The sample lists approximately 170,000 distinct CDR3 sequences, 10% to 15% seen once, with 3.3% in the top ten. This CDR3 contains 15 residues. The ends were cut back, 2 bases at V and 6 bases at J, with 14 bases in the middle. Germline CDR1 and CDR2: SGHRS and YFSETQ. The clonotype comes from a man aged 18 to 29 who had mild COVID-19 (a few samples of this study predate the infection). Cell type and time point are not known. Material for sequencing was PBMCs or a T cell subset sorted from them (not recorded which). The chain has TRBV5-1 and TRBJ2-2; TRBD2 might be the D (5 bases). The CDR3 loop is CASSLEDPRAGELFF. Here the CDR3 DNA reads TGCGCCAGCAGCTTAGAGGACCCGAGGGCCGGGGAGCTGTTTTTT.